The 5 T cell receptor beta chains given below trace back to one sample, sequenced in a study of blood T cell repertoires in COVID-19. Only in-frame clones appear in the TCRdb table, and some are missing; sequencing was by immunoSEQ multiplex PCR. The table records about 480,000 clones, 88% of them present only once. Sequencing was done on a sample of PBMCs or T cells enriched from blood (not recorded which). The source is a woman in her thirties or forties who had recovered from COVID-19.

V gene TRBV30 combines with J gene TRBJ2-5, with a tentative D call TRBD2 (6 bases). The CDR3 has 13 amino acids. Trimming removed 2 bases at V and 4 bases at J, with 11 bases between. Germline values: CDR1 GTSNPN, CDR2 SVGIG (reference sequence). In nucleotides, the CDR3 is TGTGCCTGGAGTTTCGACGGGAGAGAGACCCAGTACTTC. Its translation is CAWSFDGRETQYF.

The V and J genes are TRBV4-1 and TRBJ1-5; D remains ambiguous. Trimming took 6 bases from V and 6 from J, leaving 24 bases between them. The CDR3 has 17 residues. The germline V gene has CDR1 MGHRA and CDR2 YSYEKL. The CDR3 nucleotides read TGCGCCAGCAGTATAGGTGGAGATCTGCTATCTCGTCAGCCCCAGCATTTT. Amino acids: CASSIGGDLLSRQPQHF.

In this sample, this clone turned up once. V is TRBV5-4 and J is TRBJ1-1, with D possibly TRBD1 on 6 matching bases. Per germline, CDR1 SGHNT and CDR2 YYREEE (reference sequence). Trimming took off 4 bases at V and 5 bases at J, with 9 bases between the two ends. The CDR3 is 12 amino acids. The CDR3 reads CASSQQGTEAFF. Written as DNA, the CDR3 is TGTGCCAGCAGCCAACAGGGTACTGAAGCTTTCTTT. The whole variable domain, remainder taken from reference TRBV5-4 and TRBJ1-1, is ETGVTQSPTHLIKTRGQQVTLRCSSQSGHNTVSWYQQALGQGPQFIFQYYREEENGRGNFPPRFSGLQFPNYSSELNVNALELDDSALYLCASSQQGTEAFFGQGTRLTVV.

The CDR3 region is CASSQGGDQPQHF. CDR3 nucleotides: TGTGCCAGCAGCCAGGGGGGGGATCAGCCCCAGCATTTT. The V call is TRBV3-1 (or the pseudogene TRBV3-2), the J call TRBJ1-5; TRBD1 is a possible D gene (5 bases). Germline V gene lookup returns CDR1 LGHDT and CDR2 YNNKEL (reference sequence). V dropped 3 bases and J dropped 5 bases, with 8 bases sitting between them. The CDR3 has 13 amino acids.

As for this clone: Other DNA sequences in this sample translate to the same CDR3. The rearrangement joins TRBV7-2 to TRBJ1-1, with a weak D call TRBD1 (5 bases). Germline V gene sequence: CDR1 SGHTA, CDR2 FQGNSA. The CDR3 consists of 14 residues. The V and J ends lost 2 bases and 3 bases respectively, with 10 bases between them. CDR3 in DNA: TGTGCCAGCAGCTTACAGGGTGGGGACACTGAAGCTTTCTTT. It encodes CASSLQGGDTEAFF.